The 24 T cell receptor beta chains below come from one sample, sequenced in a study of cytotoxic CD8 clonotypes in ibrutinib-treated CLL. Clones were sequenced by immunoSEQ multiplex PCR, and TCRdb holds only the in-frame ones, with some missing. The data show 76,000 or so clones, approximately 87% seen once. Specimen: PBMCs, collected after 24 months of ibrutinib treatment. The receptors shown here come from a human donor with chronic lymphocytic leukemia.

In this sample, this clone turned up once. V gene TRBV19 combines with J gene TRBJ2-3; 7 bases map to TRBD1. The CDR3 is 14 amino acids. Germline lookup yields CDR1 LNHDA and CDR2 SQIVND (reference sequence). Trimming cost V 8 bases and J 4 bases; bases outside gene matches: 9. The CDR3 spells CASGQEIRSDTQYF. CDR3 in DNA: TGTGCCAGTGGACAGGAGATTCGGTCAGATACGCAGTATTTT.

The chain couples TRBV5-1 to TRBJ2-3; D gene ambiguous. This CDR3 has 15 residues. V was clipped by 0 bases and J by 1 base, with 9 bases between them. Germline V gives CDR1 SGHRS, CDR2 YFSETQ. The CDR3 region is CASSLGSSGTDTQYF. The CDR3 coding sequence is TGCGCCAGCAGCTTGGGTTCTAGTGGCACAGATACGCAGTATTTT. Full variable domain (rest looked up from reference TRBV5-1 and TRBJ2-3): KAGVTQTPRYLIKTRGQQVTLSCSPISGHRSVSWYQQTPGQGLQFLFEYFSETQRNKGNFPGRFSGRQFSNSRSEMNVSTLELGDSALYLCASSLGSSGTDTQYFGPGTRLTVL.

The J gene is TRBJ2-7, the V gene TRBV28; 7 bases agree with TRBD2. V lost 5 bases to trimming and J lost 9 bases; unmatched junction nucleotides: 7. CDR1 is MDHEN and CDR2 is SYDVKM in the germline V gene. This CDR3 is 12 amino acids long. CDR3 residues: CASSLASGGQYF. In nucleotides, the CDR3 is TGTGCCAGCAGTCTAGCTAGCGGCGGGCAGTACTTC. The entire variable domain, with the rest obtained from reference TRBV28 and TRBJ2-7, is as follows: DVKVTQSSRYLVKRTGEKVFLECVQDMDHENMFWYRQDPGLGLRLIYFSYDVKMKEKGDIPEGYSVSREKKERFSLILESASTNQTSMYLCASSLASGGQYFGPGTRLTVT.

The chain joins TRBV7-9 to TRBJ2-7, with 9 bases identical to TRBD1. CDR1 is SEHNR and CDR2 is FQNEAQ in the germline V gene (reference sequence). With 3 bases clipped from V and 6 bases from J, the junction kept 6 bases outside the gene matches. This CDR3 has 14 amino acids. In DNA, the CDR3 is TGTGCCAGCAGCTTTTGGGACAGGGTAGGCGAGCAGTACTTC. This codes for CASSFWDRVGEQYF.

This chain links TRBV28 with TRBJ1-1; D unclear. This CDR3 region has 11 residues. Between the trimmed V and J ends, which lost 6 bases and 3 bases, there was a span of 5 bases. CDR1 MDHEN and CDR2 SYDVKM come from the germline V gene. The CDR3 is CASSSYTEAFF. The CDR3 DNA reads TGTGCCAGCAGCTCATACACTGAAGCTTTCTTT.

Here the CDR3 DNA reads TGTGCCAGCAGTACCCACGACAGGGAACCCTACGAGCAGTACTTC. Translation gives CASSTHDREPYEQYF. This sequence joins TRBV6-6 and TRBJ2-7; 7 bases are a match to TRBD1. CDR3 length: 15 amino acids. V was pared by 5 bases and J by 2 bases, with 9 bases of the junction left unmatched. Looked up from germline, CDR1 is MNHNY and CDR2 is SVGAGI (reference sequence).

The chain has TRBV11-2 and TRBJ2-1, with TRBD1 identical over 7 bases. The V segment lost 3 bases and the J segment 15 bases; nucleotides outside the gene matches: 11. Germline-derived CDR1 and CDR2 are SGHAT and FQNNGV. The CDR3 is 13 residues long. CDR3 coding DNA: TGTGCCAGCAGCTTGGCCCGACAGGGATCGGCGTTCTTC. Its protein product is CASSLARQGSAFF.

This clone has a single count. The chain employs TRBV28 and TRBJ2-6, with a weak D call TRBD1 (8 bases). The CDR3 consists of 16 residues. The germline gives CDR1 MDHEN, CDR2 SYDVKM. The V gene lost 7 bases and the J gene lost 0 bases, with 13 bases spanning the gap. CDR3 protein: CASNRGGYSGANVLTF. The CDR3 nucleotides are TGTGCCAGCAACAGGGGGGGTTACTCTGGGGCCAACGTCCTGACTTTC. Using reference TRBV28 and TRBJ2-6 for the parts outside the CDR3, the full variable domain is DVKVTQSSRYLVKRTGEKVFLECVQDMDHENMFWYRQDPGLGLRLIYFSYDVKMKEKGDIPEGYSVSREKKERFSLILESASTNQTSMYLCASNRGGYSGANVLTFGAGSRLTVL.

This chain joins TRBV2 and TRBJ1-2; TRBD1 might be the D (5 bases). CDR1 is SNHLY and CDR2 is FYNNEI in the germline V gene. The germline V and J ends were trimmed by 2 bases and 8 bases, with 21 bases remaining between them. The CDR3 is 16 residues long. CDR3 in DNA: TGTGCCAGCAGTGAACGCAACTCCCAGGGTATAGAAGGCTACACCTTC. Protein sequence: CASSERNSQGIEGYTF.

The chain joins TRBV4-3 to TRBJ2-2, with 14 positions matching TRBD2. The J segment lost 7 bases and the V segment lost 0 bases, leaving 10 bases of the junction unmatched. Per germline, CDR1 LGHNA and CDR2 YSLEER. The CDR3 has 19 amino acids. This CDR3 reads CASSQDLLGLAGVIGELFF. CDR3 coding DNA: TGCGCCAGCAGCCAAGACTTATTGGGACTAGCGGGGGTAATCGGGGAGCTGTTTTTT.

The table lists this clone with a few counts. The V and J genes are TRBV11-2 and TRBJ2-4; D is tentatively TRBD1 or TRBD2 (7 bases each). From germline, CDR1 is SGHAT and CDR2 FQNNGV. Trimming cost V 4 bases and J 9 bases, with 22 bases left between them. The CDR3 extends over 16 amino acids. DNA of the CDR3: TGTGCCAGCAGCTCATACATCAGGGGGGGAGATGGCATTCAGTACTTC. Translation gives CASSSYIRGGDGIQYF.

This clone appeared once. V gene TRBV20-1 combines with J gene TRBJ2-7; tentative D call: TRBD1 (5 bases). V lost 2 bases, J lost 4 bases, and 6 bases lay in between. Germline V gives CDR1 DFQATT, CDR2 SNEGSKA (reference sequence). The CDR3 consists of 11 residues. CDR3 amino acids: CSARSGYEQYF. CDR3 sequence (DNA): TGCAGTGCTAGATCAGGGTACGAGCAGTACTTC.

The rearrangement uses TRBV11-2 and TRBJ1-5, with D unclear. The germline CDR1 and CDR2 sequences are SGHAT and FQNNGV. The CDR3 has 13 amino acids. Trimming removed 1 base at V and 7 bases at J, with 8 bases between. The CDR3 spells CASSLGVRQPQHF. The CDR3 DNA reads TGTGCCAGCAGCTTAGGGGTTAGACAGCCCCAGCATTTT.

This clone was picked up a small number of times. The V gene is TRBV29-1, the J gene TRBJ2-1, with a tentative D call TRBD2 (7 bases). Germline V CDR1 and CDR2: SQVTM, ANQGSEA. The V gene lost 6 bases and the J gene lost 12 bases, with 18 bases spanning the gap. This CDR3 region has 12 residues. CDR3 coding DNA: TGCAGCGTGGGGGAGGGGGTCTTGCGGCAGTTCTTC. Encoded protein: CSVGEGVLRQFF.

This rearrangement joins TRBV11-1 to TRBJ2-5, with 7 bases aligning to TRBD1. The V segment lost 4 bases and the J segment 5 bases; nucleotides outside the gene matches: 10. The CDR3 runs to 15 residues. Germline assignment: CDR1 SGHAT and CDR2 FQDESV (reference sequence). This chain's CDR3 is CASSSAGTEGETQYF. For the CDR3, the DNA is TGTGCCAGCAGCTCCGCCGGGACAGAGGGGGAGACCCAGTACTTC.

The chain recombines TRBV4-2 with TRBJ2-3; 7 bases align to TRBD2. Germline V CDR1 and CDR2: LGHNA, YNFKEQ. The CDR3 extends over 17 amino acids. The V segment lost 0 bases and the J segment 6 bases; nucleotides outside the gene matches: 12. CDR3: CASSQEGGRNTRDTQYF. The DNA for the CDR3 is TGTGCCAGCAGCCAAGAGGGGGGGAGGAACACCCGGGATACGCAGTATTTT.

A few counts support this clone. CDR3 in DNA: TGTGCCAGCAGGCGGGGCCCTGGAACTAATGAAAAACTGTTTTTT. Protein sequence: CASRRGPGTNEKLFF. The chain is built from TRBV7-6 and TRBJ1-4, with TRBD1 as a possible D gene (5 bases). Germline CDR1 reads SGHVS; CDR2 reads FNYEAQ. The length of the CDR3 is 15 residues. Trimming removed 6 bases at V and 1 base at J, with 12 bases between.

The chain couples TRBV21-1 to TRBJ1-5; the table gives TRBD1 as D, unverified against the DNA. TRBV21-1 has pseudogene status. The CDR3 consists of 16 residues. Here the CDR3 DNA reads TGTGCCAGCAGCAAACCCGGGACAGGTTACAATCAGCCCCAGCATTTT. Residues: CASSKPGTGYNQPQHF.

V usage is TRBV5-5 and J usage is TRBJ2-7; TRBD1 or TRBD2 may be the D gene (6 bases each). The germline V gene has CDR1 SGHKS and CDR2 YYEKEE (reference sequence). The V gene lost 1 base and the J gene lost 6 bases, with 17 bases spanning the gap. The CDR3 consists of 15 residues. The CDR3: CASSLRTGADSEQYF. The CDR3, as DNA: TGTGCCAGCAGCTTGCGGACGGGGGCAGATTCCGAGCAGTACTTC.

CDR3 DNA sequence: TGCGCCAGCAGTCCCCGGGGAGAATCACCCTGGGGCTACACCTTC. This gives the protein CASSPRGESPWGYTF. The chain recombines TRBV4-1 with TRBJ1-2; D is uncertain. Germline V gives CDR1 MGHRA, CDR2 YSYEKL. Trimming removed 6 bases at V and 8 bases at J, with 22 bases between. The CDR3 contains 15 residues.

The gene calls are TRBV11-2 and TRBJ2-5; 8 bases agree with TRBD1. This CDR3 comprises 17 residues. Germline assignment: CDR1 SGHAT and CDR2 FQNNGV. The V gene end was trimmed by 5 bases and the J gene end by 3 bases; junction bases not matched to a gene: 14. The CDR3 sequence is CASSSRGTGGIKETQYF. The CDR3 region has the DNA TGTGCCAGCAGCAGCCGCGGTACAGGGGGGATAAAAGAGACCCAGTACTTC.

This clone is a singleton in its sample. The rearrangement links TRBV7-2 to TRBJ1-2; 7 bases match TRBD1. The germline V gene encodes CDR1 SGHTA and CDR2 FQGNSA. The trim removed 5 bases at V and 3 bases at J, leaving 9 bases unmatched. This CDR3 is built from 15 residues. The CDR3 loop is CASSVDRPGYYGYTF. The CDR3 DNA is TGTGCCAGCAGCGTGGACAGGCCGGGGTACTATGGCTACACCTTC. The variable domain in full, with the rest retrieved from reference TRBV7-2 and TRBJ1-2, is GAGVSQSPSNKVTEKGKDVELRCDPISGHTALYWYRQSLGQGLEFLIYFQGNSAPDKSGLPSDRFSAERTGGSVSTLTIQRTQQEDSAVYLCASSVDRPGYYGYTFGSGTRLTVV.

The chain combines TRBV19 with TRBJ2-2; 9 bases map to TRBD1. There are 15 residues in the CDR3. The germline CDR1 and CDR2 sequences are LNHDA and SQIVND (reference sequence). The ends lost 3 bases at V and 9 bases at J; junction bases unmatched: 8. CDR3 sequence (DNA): TGTGCCAGTAGTATCAGTCGACAGGGGGGGCGGGAGCTGTTTTTT. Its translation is CASSISRQGGRELFF.

As DNA, the CDR3 is TGCAGTGCTGCCCGAGATACGCAGTATTTT. Its protein product is CSAARDTQYF. The V call is TRBV20-1, the J call TRBJ2-3; unclear D gene. V was cut by 5 bases and J by 5 bases, with 5 bases left in between. This CDR3 is built from 10 residues. The germline V gene has CDR1 DFQATT and CDR2 SNEGSKA (reference sequence).